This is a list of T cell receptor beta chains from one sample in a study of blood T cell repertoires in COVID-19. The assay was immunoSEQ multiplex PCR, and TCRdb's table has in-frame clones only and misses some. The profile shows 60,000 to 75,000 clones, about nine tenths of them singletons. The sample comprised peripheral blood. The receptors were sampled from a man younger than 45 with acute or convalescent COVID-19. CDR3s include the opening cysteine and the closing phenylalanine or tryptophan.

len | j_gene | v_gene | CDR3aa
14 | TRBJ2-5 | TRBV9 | CASSVAGNQETQYF
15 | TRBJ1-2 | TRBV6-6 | CASSYDLGQNYGYTF
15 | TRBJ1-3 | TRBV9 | CASSVVAGGGNTIYF
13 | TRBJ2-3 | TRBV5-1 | CASSFEGTDTQYF
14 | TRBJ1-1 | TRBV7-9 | CASSLQGRNTEAFF
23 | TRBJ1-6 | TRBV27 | CASTPQGADRRRQPTRRASPLHF
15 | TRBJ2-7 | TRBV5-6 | CASMITGGDRLEQYF
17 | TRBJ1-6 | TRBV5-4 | CASSSTAGGSYNSPLHF
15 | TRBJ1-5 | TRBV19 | CASSIPMAGGQPQHF
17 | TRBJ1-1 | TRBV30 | CAWSVTGTGWGNTEAFF
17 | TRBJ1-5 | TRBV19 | CASSIERGQDSNQPQHF
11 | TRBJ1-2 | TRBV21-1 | CALATGGGYTF
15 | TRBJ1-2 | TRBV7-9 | CASSFDRATHYGYTF
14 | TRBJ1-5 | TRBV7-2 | CASAYQGWAQPQHF
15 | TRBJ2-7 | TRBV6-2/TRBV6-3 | CASSYWTSGRVEQYF
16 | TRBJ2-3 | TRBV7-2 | CASSRHSGGGTDTQYF
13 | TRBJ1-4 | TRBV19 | CASRLQGLGELFF
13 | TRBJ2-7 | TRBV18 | CASSPRSIREQYF
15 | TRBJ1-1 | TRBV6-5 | CASSYNIMGGSEAFF
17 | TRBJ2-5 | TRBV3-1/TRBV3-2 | CASSQEGVVAGVETQYF
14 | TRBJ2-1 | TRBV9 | CASSGWIRGREQFF
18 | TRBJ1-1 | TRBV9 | CASSVGGRRGETNTEAFF
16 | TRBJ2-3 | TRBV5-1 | CASSLVASGGLDTQYF
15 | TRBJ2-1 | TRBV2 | CASSGRLAGVDEQFF
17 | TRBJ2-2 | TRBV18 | CASSPIRTATGTGELFF
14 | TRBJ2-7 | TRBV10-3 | CAIRDRTGGLLQYF
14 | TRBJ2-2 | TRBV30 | CAWNYRGDTGELFF
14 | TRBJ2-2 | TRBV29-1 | CSVGQGTNTGELFF
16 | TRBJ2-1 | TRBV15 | CATSRDRLSSYNEQFF
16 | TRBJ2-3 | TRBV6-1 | CASSENSGGVTDTQYF
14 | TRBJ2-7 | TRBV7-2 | CASTVRQGAYEQYF
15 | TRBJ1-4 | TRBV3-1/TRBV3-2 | CASSQAGATNEKLFF
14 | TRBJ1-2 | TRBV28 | CASSSGGGLNGYTF
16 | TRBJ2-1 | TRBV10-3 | CAISAGTGVSYNEQFF
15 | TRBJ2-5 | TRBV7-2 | CASSLVAGVRETQYF
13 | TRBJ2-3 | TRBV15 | CATRGSSTDTQYF
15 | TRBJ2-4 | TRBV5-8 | CASSPRVSGRNIQYF
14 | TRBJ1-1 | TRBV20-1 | CSASRDIGNTEAFF
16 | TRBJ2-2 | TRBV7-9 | CASSYRGREGTGELFF
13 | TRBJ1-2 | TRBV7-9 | CATRSDTGYGYTF
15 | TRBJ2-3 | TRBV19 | CASTNIRGSTDTQYF
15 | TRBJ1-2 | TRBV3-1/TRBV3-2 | CASSQNRDRGHGYTF
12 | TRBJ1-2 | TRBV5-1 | CASSDGQYGYTF
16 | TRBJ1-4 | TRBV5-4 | CASSFQPGQRNEKLFF
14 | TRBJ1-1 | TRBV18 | CASSPGGGGTEAFF
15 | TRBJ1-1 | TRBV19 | CASSIGAGLNTEAFF
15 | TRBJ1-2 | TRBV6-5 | CASSYSKPRVHGYTF
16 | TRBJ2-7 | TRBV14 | CASSQAEGRSSYEQYF
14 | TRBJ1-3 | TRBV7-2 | CASSPQGWGNTIYF
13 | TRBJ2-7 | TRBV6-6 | CASTVGQGNEQYF
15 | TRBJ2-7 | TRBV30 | CAWSVPGLGYYEQYF
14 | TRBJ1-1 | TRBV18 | CASSAGQGFTEAFF
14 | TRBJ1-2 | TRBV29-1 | CSVRTTGSNYGYTF
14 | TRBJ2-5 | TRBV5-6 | CASSSWTTQETQYF
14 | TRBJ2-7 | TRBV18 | CASSPGTTDDEQYF
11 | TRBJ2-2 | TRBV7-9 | CASSLRGELFF
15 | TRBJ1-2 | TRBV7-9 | CASSFPGQGDYGYTF
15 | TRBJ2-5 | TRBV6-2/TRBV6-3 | CASSSFGTKQETQYF
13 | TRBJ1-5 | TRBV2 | CASSEGRYQPQHF